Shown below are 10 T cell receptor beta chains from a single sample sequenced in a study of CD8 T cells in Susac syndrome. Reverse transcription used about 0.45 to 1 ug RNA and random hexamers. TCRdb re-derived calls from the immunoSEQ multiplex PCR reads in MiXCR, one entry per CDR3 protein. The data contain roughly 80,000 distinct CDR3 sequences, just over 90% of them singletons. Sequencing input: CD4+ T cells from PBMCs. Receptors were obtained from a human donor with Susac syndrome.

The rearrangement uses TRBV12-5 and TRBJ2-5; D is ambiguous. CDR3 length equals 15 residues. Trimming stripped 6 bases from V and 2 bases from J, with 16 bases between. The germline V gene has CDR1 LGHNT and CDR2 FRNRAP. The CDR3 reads CASGQDTPVQETQYF. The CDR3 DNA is TGTGCTAGTGGCCAAGATACCCCTGTACAAGAGACCCAGTACTTC.

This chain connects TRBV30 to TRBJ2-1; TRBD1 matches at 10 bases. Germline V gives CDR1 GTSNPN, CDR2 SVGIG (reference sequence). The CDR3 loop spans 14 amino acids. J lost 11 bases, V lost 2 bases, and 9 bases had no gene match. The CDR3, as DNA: TGTGCCTGGAGTCTTCAAGACAGGGGGCGCAAGCAGTTCTTC. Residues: CAWSLQDRGRKQFF.

The CDR3: CASSFDQVPNTEAFF. The CDR3 DNA reads as TGCGCCAGCAGCTTTGATCAGGTACCGAACACTGAAGCTTTCTTT. The chain carries TRBV5-1 and TRBJ1-1; D is unclear. Germline CDR1 reads SGHRS; CDR2 reads YFSETQ. Trimming took off 2 bases at V and 1 base at J, with 12 bases between the two ends. The CDR3 is 15 amino acids.

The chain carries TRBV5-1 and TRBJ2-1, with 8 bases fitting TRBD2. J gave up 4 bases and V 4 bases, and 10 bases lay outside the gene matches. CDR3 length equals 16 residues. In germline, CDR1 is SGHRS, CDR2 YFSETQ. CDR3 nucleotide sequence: TGCGCCAGCAGCCCGGGAGATAGCGGGGTGTACAATGAGCAGTTCTTC. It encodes CASSPGDSGVYNEQFF.

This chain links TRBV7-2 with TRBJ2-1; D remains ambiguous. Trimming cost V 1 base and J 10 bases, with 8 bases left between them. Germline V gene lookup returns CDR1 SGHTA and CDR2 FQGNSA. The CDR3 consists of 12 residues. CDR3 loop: CASSLGRREQFF. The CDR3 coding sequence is TGTGCCAGCAGCTTAGGACGACGCGAGCAGTTCTTC.

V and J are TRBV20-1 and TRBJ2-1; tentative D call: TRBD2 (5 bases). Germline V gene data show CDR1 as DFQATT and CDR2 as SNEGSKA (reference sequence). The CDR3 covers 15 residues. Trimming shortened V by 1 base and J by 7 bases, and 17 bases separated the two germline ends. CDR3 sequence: CSARVNGRLWNEQFF. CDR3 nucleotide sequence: TGCAGTGCTAGAGTAAATGGGAGACTTTGGAATGAGCAGTTCTTC.

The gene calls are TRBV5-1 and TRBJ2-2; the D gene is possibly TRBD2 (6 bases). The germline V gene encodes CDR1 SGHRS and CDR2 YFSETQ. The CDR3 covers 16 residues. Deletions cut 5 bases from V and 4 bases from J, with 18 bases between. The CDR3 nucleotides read TGCGCCAGCAGGCCTAACTACGTCGGGAGCACCGGGGAGCTGTTTTTT. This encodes CASRPNYVGSTGELFF.

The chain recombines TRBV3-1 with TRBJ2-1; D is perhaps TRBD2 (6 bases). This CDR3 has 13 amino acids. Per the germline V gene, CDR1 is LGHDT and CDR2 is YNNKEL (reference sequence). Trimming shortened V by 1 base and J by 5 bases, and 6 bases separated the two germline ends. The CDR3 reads CASSQGGDNEQFF. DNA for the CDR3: TGTGCCAGCAGCCAAGGGGGGGACAATGAGCAGTTCTTC.

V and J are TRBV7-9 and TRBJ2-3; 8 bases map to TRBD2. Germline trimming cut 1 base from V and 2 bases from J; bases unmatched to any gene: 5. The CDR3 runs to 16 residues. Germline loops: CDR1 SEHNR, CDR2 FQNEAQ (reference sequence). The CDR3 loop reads CASSLDGGAVTDTQYF. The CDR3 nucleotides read TGTGCCAGCAGCTTAGACGGGGGGGCAGTCACAGATACGCAGTATTTT.

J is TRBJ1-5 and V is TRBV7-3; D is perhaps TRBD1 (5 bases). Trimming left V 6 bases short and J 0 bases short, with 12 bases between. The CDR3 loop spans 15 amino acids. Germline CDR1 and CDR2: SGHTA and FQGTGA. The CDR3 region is CASSPTVYSNQPQHF. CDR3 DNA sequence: TGTGCCAGCAGTCCGACAGTTTATAGCAATCAGCCCCAGCATTTT. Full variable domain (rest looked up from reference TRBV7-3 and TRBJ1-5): GAGVSQTPSNKVTEKGKYVELRCDPISGHTALYWYRQSLGQGPEFLIYFQGTGAADDSGLPNDRFFAVRPEGSVSTLKIQRTERGDSAVYLCASSPTVYSNQPQHFGDGTRLSIL.